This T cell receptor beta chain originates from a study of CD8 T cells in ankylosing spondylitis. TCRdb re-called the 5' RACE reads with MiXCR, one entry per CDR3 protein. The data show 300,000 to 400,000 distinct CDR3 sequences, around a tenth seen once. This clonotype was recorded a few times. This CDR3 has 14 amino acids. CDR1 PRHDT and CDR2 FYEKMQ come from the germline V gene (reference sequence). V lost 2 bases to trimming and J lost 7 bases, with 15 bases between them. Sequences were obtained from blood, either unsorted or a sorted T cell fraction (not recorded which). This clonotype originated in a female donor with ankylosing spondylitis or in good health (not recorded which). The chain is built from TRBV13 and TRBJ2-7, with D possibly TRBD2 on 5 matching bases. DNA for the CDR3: TGTGCCAGCAGCTTATTCGGGGAGTTCGAAGAGCAGTACTTC. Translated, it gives CASSLFGEFEEQYF.